Here is one T cell receptor beta chain with its context. Its antigen is undetermined. Repertoires were generated with immunoSEQ multiplex PCR, while TCRdb's copy carries only in-frame clones and drops some. The sample holds 100,000 to 150,000 clones; 80% to 90% are singletons and the top ten take approximately 20%. This sample is part of a study of T cell responses to AZD1222 COVID-19 vaccine. Study outcomes and limitations: Mostly white British, mostly female donors; authors suggested clonal diversity may be underestimated. Baseline seropositives among AZD1222 recipients totaled only 5 to 7.

The specimen was peripheral blood, collected on day 0 of AZD1222 vaccination. The clonotype was recovered from an adult in good health.

The CDR3 here is CANHTGYGYGYTF. As DNA, the CDR3 is TGTGCCAATCACACAGGGTACGGCTATGGCTACACCTTC. V usage is TRBV3-1 (or the pseudogene TRBV3-2) and J usage is TRBJ1-2; possible D gene TRBD1, 6 bases. The CDR3 extends over 13 amino acids. Germline V gene sequence: CDR1 LGHDT, CDR2 YNNKEL (reference sequence). V was trimmed by 10 bases and J by 4 bases, leaving 16 bases between them.